The 15 T cell receptor beta chains listed next were all sequenced from one sample in a study of early T cells in non-severe SARS-CoV-2 infection. TCRdb reprocessed the 5' RACE reads via MiXCR and lists one record per CDR3 protein. The data hold under 60,000 distinct CDR3 sequences, with less than 15% observed a single time. Sequencing input: whole blood. Receptor source: an adult who was a healthcare worker with PCR-confirmed SARS-CoV-2 infection or an uninfected control (not recorded which).

There are a few counts of this clonotype. The J gene is TRBJ1-5, the V gene TRBV28; D call uncertain. V lost 10 bases to trimming and J lost 6 bases, with 19 bases between them. Germline loops: CDR1 MDHEN, CDR2 SYDVKM. CDR3 size: 14 residues. CDR3 in DNA: TGTGCCACCGACTGGGCGAGGTCCATTCAGCCCCAGCATTTT. Encoded protein: CATDWARSIQPQHF.

This clonotype was observed many times. The chain joins TRBV11-2 to TRBJ2-7; 7 nucleotides align to TRBD1. The CDR3 loop spans 15 amino acids. Germline loops: CDR1 SGHAT, CDR2 FQNNGV. The trim removed 3 bases at V and 4 bases at J, leaving 9 bases unmatched. CDR3 sequence reads: CASSFLSDRPYEQYF. The CDR3 nucleotides read TGTGCCAGCAGCTTTCTATCGGACAGGCCGTACGAGCAGTACTTC.

Many counts were recorded for this clonotype. The rearrangement links TRBV6-2 or TRBV6-3 to TRBJ2-2; 8 positions match TRBD2. The CDR3 length is 13 residues. V dropped 7 bases and J dropped 3; count of bases not matched to a gene: 1. CDR1 and CDR2 from the germline V gene are MNHEY and SVGEGT. CDR3 in amino acids: CASTRGDTGELFF. The DNA of the CDR3 is TGTGCCAGCACGCGGGGGGACACCGGGGAGCTGTTTTTT.

This clonotype was counted only a few times. The chain couples TRBV6-1 to TRBJ1-2; D call uncertain. V was clipped by 0 bases and J by 4 bases, with 12 bases between them. CDR3 length: 15 amino acids. CDR1 is MNHNS, CDR2 SASEGT, per germline. Here the CDR3 reads CASSEARWISYGYTF. CDR3 nucleotide sequence: TGTGCCAGCAGTGAAGCGCGTTGGATTTCCTATGGCTACACCTTC.

This chain links TRBV6-6 with TRBJ2-3; D might be TRBD1 or TRBD2, each matching 5 bases. Germline CDR1 is MNHNY and CDR2 is SVGAGI (reference sequence). This CDR3 is built from 15 residues. The V end lost 2 bases, the J end lost 1 base, and 10 bases lay between the germline ends. CDR3 nucleotides: TGTGCCAGCAGTTACAACAGGAGGCGCACAGATACGCAGTATTTT. This codes for CASSYNRRRTDTQYF.

The chain joins TRBV5-1 to TRBJ2-5, with 7 bases identical to TRBD1. Germline V lookup: CDR1 SGHRS, CDR2 YFSETQ. The CDR3 has 17 amino acids. J was trimmed by 1 base and V by 4 bases; bases with no gene match: 13. CDR3 nucleotides: TGCGCCAGCAGCCCGCCCCGAGGGGGACAGAGCCAAGAGACCCAGTACTTC. It translates to CASSPPRGGQSQETQYF.

This clonotype occurred a few times. As DNA, the CDR3 is TGCAGTGCTAGGTCCAGGGGGGATGAAGCTTTCTTT. Translating it yields CSARSRGDEAFF. The chain combines TRBV20-1 with TRBJ1-1; 7 nucleotides align to TRBD1. V was pared by 3 bases and J by 7 bases, with 5 bases of the junction left unmatched. CDR3 length equals 12 residues. CDR1 DFQATT and CDR2 SNEGSKA come from the germline V gene (reference sequence).

Only a few counts were recorded for this clonotype. The chain is built from TRBV7-9 and TRBJ2-7, with TRBD1 matching 11 bases. V was pared by 5 bases and J by 0 bases, with 3 bases of the junction left unmatched. CDR1 and CDR2 from the germline V gene are SEHNR and FQNEAQ (reference sequence). The CDR3 contains 15 residues. CDR3: CASSPGTGGSYEQYF. CDR3 nucleotide sequence: TGTGCCAGCAGCCCGGGGACAGGGGGCTCCTACGAGCAGTACTTC. The variable domain in full, with the rest retrieved from reference TRBV7-9 and TRBJ2-7, is DTGVSQNPRHKITKRGQNVTFRCDPISEHNRLYWYRQTLGQGPEFLTYFQNEAQLEKSRLLSDRFSAERPKGSFSTLEIQRTEQGDSAMYLCASSPGTGGSYEQYFGPGTRLTVT.

V usage is TRBV11-2 and J usage is TRBJ1-5; D unclear. V lost 1 base, J lost 3 bases, and 4 bases lay in between. The germline V gene has CDR1 SGHAT and CDR2 FQNNGV. The CDR3 length is 13 residues. Here the CDR3 reads CASSLGTNQPQHF. The CDR3 DNA sequence: TGTGCCAGCAGCTTAGGTACCAATCAGCCCCAGCATTTT.

This clonotype came up many times. V and J are TRBV10-3 and TRBJ1-1; TRBD1 might be the D (5 bases). CDR3 length equals 14 residues. V lost 3 bases, J lost 5 bases, and 13 bases lay in between. CDR1 and CDR2 from the germline V gene are ENHRY and SYGVKD. CDR3 sequence: CAISDPTARTEAFF. CDR3 sequence (DNA): TGTGCCATCAGTGATCCGACAGCGCGAACTGAAGCTTTCTTT.

The chain links TRBV21-1 to TRBJ1-2. TRBV21-1 is reported as a pseudogene. The CDR3 length is 15 residues. The CDR3 sequence is CASSKDRLSHYGYTF. The CDR3 DNA follows: TGTGCCAGCAGCAAAGACAGACTGAGCCACTATGGCTACACCTTC.

This clonotype has only a few counts. CDR3 sequence reads: CASSLGGQGGTEAFF. The CDR3 nucleotides read TGTGCCAGCAGCTTGGGAGGACAGGGCGGCACTGAAGCTTTCTTT. The chain combines TRBV5-8 with TRBJ1-1; 8 bases agree with TRBD1. Trimming at V came to 0 bases and at J to 4 bases, leaving 5 bases not matched to a gene. The CDR3 spans 15 residues. Germline lookup yields CDR1 SGHTS and CDR2 YDEGEE.

This chain connects TRBV6-5 to TRBJ2-5, with TRBD1 matching over 10 bases. Germline V CDR1 and CDR2: MNHEY, SVGAGI. Trimming removed 5 bases from V and 4 bases from J; junction bases left unmatched: 4. This CDR3 contains 14 residues. The chain's CDR3 is CASSEDRGRETQYF. The CDR3 DNA follows: TGTGCCAGCAGTGAAGACAGGGGGCGAGAGACCCAGTACTTC.

The V call is TRBV14, the J call TRBJ1-6; D perhaps matches TRBD1 (6 bases). This CDR3 contains 16 residues. V lost 1 base and J lost 7, with 14 bases in between. The germline V gene encodes CDR1 SGHDN and CDR2 FVKESK. This chain's CDR3 is CASSQVGPGANSPLHF. CDR3 nucleotides: TGTGCCAGCAGCCAAGTCGGGCCGGGGGCGAATTCACCCCTCCACTTT.

V and J are TRBV7-9 and TRBJ2-7, with D possibly being TRBD2 (7 bases). Trimming cost V 7 bases and J 5 bases, with 18 bases left between them. This CDR3 spans 14 amino acids. Germline assignment: CDR1 SEHNR and CDR2 FQNEAQ (reference sequence). The CDR3 sequence: CASTGRGRGDEQYF. Here the CDR3 DNA reads TGTGCCAGCACCGGGAGAGGGAGGGGGGACGAGCAGTACTTC.